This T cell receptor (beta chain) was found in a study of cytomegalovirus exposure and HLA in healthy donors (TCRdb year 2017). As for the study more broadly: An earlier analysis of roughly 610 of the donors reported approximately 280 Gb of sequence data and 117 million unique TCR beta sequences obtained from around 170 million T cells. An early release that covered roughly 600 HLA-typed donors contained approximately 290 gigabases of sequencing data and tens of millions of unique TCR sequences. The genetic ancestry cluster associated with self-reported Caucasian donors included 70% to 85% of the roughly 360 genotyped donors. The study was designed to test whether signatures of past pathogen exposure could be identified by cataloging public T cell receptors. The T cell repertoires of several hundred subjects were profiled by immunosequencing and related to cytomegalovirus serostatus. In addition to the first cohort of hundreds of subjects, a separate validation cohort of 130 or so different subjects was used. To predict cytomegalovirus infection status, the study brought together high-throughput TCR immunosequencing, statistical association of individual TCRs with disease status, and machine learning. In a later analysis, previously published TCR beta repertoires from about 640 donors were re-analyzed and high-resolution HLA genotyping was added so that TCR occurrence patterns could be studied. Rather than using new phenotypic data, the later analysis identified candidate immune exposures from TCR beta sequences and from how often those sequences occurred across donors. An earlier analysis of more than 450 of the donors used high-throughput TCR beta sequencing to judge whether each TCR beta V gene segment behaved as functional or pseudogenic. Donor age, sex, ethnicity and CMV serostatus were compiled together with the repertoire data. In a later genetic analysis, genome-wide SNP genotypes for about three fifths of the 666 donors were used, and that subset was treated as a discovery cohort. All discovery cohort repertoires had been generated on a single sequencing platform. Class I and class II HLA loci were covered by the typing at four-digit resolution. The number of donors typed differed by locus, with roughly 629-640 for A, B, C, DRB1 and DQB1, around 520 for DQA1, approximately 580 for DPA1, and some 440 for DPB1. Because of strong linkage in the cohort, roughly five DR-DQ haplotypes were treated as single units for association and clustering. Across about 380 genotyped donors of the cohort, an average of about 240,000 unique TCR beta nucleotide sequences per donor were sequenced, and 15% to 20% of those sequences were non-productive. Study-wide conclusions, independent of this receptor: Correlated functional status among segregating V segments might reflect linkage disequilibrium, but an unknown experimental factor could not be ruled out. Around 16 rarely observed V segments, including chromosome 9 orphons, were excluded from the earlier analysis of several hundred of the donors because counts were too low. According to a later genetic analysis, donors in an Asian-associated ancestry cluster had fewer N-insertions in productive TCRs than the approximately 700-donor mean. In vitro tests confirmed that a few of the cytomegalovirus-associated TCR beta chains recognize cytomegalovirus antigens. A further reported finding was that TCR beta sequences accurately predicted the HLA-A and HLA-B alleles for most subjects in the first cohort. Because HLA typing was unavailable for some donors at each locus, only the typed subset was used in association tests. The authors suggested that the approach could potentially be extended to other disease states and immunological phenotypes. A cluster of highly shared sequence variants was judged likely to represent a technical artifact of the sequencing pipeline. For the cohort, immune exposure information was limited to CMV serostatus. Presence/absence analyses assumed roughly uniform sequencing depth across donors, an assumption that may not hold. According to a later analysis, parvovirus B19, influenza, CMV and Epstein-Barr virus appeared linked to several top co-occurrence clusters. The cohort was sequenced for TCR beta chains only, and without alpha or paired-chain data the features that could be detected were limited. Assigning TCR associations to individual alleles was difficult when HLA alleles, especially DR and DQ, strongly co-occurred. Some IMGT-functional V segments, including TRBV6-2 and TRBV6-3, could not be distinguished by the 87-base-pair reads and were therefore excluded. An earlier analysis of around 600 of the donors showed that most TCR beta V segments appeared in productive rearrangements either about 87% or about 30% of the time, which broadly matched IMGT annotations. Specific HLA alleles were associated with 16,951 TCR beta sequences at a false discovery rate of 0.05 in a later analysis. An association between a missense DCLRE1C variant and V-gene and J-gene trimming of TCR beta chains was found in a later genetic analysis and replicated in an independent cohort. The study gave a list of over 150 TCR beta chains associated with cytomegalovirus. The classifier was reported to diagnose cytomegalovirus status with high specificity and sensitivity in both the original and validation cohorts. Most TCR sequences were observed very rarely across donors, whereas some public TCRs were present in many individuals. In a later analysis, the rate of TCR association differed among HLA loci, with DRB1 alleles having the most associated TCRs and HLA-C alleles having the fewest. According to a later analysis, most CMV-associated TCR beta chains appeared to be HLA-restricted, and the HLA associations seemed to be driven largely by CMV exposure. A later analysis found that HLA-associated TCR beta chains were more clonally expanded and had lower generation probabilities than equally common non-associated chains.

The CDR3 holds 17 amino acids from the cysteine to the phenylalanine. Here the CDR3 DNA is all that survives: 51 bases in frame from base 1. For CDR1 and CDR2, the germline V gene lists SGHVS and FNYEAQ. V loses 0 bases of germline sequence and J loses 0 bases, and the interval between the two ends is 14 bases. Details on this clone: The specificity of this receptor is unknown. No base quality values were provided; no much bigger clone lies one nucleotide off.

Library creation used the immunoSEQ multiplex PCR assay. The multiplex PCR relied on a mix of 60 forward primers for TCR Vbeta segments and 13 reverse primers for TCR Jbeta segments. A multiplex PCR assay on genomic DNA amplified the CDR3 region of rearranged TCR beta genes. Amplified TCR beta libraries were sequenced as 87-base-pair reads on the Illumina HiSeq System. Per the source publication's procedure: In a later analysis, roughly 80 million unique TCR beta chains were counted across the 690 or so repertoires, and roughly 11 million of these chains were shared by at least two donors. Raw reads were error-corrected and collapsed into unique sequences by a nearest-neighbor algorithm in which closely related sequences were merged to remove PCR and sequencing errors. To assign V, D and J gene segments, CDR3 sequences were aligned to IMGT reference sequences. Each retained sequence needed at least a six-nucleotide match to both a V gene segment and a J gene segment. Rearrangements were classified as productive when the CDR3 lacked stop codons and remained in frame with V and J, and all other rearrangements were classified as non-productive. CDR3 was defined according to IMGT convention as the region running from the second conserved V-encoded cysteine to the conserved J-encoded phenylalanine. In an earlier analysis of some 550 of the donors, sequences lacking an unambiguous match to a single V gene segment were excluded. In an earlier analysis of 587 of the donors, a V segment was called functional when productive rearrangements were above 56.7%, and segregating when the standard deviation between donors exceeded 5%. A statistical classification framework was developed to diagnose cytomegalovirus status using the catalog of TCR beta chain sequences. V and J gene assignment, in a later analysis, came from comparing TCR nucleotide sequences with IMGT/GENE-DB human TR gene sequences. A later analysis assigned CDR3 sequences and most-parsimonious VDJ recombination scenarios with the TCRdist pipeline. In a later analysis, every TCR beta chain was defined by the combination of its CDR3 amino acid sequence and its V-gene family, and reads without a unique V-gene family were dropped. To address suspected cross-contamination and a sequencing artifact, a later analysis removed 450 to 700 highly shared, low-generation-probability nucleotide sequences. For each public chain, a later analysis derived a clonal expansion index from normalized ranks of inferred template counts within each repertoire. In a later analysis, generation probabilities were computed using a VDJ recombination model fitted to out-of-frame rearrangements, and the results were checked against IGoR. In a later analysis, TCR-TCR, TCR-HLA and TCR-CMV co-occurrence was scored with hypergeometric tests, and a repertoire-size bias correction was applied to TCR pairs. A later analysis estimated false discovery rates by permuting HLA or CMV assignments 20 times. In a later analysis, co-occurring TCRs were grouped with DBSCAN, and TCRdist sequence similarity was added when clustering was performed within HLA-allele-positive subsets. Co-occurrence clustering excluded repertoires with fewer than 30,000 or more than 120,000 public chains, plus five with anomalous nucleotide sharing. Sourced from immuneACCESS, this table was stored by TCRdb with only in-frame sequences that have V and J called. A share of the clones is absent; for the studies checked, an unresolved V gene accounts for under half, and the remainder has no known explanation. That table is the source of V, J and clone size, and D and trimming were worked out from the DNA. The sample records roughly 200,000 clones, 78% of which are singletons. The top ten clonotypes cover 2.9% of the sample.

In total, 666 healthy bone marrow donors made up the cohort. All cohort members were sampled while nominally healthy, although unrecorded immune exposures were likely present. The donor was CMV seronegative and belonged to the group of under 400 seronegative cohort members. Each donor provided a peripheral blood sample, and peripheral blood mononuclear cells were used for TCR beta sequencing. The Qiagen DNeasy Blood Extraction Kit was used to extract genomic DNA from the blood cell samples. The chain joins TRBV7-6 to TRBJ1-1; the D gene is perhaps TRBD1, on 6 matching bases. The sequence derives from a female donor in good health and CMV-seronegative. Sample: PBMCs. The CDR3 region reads CASSLAGGGVMNTEAFF. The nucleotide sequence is TGTGCCAGCAGCTTAGCGGGAGGGGGTGTTATGAACACTGAAGCTTTCTTT.